The 16 T cell receptor beta chains below all came from one sample that was sequenced in a study of control samples from healthy donors and cancer patients. Sequenced by immunoSEQ multiplex PCR; TCRdb stores in-frame clones only, minus some. The data hold around 170,000 clones, with 80% to 90% observed a single time. Sequencing used blood. The receptors were gathered from a woman in her twenties or thirties in good health.

The genes are TRBV27 and TRBJ2-1; D not certain. Germline assignment: CDR1 MNHEY and CDR2 SMNVEV (reference sequence). This CDR3 region has 14 residues. V lost 6 bases and J lost 1, with 10 bases in between. DNA for the CDR3: TGTGCCAGCAGGGCAGTGGGATCCTACAATGAGCAGTTCTTC. Residues: CASRAVGSYNEQFF.

This rearrangement joins TRBV5-4 to TRBJ1-6, with D maybe TRBD1 (6 bases). V was clipped by 4 bases and J by 9 bases, with 14 bases between them. Germline CDR1 is SGHNT and CDR2 is YYREEE (reference sequence). The CDR3 is made up of 14 amino acids. In DNA, the CDR3 is TGTGCCAGCAGCCTCGGACAGAGGATTTCACCCCTCCACTTT. Translation gives CASSLGQRISPLHF. Variable domain in full (rest from reference TRBV5-4 and TRBJ1-6): ETGVTQSPTHLIKTRGQQVTLRCSSQSGHNTVSWYQQALGQGPQFIFQYYREEENGRGNFPPRFSGLQFPNYSSELNVNALELDDSALYLCASSLGQRISPLHFGNGTRLTVT.

The chain combines TRBV4-1 with TRBJ2-6, with TRBD1 identical over 9 bases. CDR3 size: 19 residues. V lost 4 bases and J lost 4; bases outside the gene matches: 14. Germline V gene sequence: CDR1 MGHRA, CDR2 YSYEKL. CDR3 nucleotides: TGCGCCAGCAGCCGGCAGAGGGGACAGGGAGCCTTCGGGGCCAACGTCCTGACTTTC. This translates into CASSRQRGQGAFGANVLTF.

The genes are TRBV19 and TRBJ1-5; the match to TRBD1 covers 8 bases. The V gene's germline CDR1 is LNHDA and CDR2 SQIVND (reference sequence). V shed 4 bases, J shed 0 bases, and the junction held 14 bases outside the gene matches. This CDR3 comprises 19 residues. The CDR3 bases are TGTGCCAGTAGTAATTGGGAGTCAGGGGGCTTTTATAGCAATCAGCCCCAGCATTTT. Protein sequence: CASSNWESGGFYSNQPQHF.

As for this clone: The sample carries other DNA sequences with the same CDR3. V usage is TRBV5-5 and J usage is TRBJ2-1; unclear D gene. V lost 0 bases to trimming and J lost 0 bases, with 10 bases between them. The CDR3 contains 16 residues. Germline V lookup: CDR1 SGHKS, CDR2 YYEKEE (reference sequence). The DNA for the CDR3 is TGTGCCAGCAGCTTGGATTTGGCGAGCTCCTACAATGAGCAGTTCTTC. It codes for CASSLDLASSYNEQFF.

The chain is built from TRBV15 and TRBJ2-1; no reliable D call. This CDR3 spans 15 amino acids. The V gene lost 1 base and the J gene lost 2 bases, with 9 bases spanning the gap. Germline V gene sequence: CDR1 LNHNV, CDR2 YYDKDF (reference sequence). The CDR3 coding sequence is TGTGCCACCAGCAGAGTTCCCGACCCCTACAATGAGCAGTTCTTC. Protein product: CATSRVPDPYNEQFF.

This sequence joins TRBV19 and TRBJ2-4; D possibly corresponds to TRBD1 (5 bases). Between the trimmed V and J ends, which lost 5 bases and 0 bases, there was a span of 14 bases. The germline V gene has CDR1 LNHDA and CDR2 SQIVND (reference sequence). This CDR3 has 16 amino acids. CDR3 amino acids: CASSSETALAKNIQYF. CDR3 nucleotide sequence: TGTGCCAGTAGTTCGGAGACAGCACTAGCCAAAAACATTCAGTACTTC.

The chain links TRBV13 to TRBJ2-7, with D possibly called TRBD1 or TRBD2 (6 bases each). Germline V gene sequence: CDR1 PRHDT, CDR2 FYEKMQ (reference sequence). The CDR3 covers 13 residues. V lost 5 bases and J 3 bases, leaving 11 bases between the germline ends. In nucleotides, the CDR3 is TGTGCCAGCAGCCGGGGGCGGAACTACGAGCAGTACGTC. Its protein is CASSRGRNYEQYV.

The V and J genes are TRBV27 and TRBJ1-2; D might be TRBD1 (5 bases). Trimming removed 3 bases from V and 4 bases from J, with 12 bases in between. CDR1 and CDR2 (germline): MNHEY, SMNVEV (reference sequence). The CDR3 length is 14 residues. CDR3 DNA sequence: TGTGCCAGCAGTTTGATCCAGGGCTCCTATGGCTACACCTTC. Translating gives CASSLIQGSYGYTF.

Regarding this clone: The sample carries other DNA sequences with the same CDR3. V is TRBV24-1 and J is TRBJ2-7; either TRBD1 or TRBD2 may supply D (5 bases each). Germline CDR1 KGHDR, CDR2 SFDVKD. CDR3 length: 11 amino acids. V lost 9 bases and J 2 bases, leaving 7 bases between the germline ends. In nucleotides, the CDR3 is TGTGCCACCGGGGACGCCTACGAGCAGTACTTC. It specifies CATGDAYEQYF.

The V gene is TRBV7-9, the J gene TRBJ1-5; D is unclear. The length of the CDR3 is 15 residues. V was trimmed by 5 bases and J by 7 bases, leaving 18 bases between them. From germline, CDR1 is SEHNR and CDR2 FQNEAQ (reference sequence). CDR3 amino acids: CASSPDIEGRQPQHF. CDR3 bases: TGTGCCAGCAGCCCCGACATAGAGGGTAGGCAGCCCCAGCATTTT. Supplemented by reference TRBV7-9 and TRBJ1-5, the full variable domain reads DTGVSQNPRHKITKRGQNVTFRCDPISEHNRLYWYRQTLGQGPEFLTYFQNEAQLEKSRLLSDRFSAERPKGSFSTLEIQRTEQGDSAMYLCASSPDIEGRQPQHFGDGTRLSIL.

The chain combines TRBV19 with TRBJ2-7; D is perhaps TRBD2 (7 bases). Trimming cost V 3 bases and J 1 base, with 13 bases left between them. This CDR3 comprises 15 residues. CDR1 and CDR2 from the germline V gene are LNHDA and SQIVND (reference sequence). CDR3 bases: TGTGCCAGTAGTATTGGACGGGGGGCTTCCTACGAGCAGTACTTC. Its translation: CASSIGRGASYEQYF.

This clone was detected once. The V call is TRBV27, the J call TRBJ1-1, with TRBD1 as a possible D gene (6 bases). Trimming shortened V by 1 base and J by 3 bases, and 15 bases separated the two germline ends. From germline, CDR1 is MNHEY and CDR2 SMNVEV (reference sequence). The CDR3 loop spans 16 amino acids. In DNA form, the CDR3 reads TGTGCCAGCAGTTTATATTATCAGGGGTGGGACACTGAAGCTTTCTTT. Its protein product is CASSLYYQGWDTEAFF.

This rearrangement joins TRBV19 to TRBJ1-1; TRBD1 is a possible D gene (5 bases). This CDR3 comprises 16 residues. Per germline, CDR1 LNHDA and CDR2 SQIVND (reference sequence). Trimming cost V 7 bases and J 3 bases, with 21 bases left between them. The CDR3 sequence: CASNDQVWGKDTEAFF. The CDR3 region has the DNA TGTGCCAGTAATGACCAGGTTTGGGGGAAAGACACTGAAGCTTTCTTT. Full variable domain (remainder filled in from reference TRBV19 and TRBJ1-1): DGGITQSPKYLFRKEGQNVTLSCEQNLNHDAMYWYRQDPGQGLRLIYYSQIVNDFQKGDIAEGYSVSREKKESFPLTVTSAQKNPTAFYLCASNDQVWGKDTEAFFGQGTRLTVV.

Concerning this clone itself: One end of the junction is discordant with germline, which a read error may explain. The CDR3 sequence is CASGSANYGYIF. CDR3 in DNA: TGTGCCAGCGGTTCAGCTAACTATGGCTACATCTTC. The chain is built from TRBV2 and TRBJ1-2; no firm D call. Germline V lookup: CDR1 SNHLY, CDR2 FYNNEI. This CDR3 spans 12 amino acids.

This chain uses TRBV3-1 (or the pseudogene TRBV3-2) with TRBJ1-2; D not resolved. V gave up 0 bases and J gave up 7 bases, with 12 bases separating them. Germline CDR1 LGHDT, CDR2 YNNKEL (reference sequence). The CDR3 is made up of 14 amino acids. CDR3 coding DNA: TGTGCCAGCAGCCAAGATTTGAGCGCGGGTGGCTACACCTTC. Its protein product is CASSQDLSAGGYTF.